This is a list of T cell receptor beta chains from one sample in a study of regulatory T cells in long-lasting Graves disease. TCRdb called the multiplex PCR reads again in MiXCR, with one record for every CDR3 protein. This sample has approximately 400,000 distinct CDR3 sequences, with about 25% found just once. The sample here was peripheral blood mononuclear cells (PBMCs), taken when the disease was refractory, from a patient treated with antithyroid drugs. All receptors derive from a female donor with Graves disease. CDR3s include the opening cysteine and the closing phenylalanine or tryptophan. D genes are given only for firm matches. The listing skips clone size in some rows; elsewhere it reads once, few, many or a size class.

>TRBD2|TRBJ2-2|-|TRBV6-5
TGTGCCAGCAGTTACTCGGGGGGGAAGAACACCGGGGAGCTGTTTTTT
CASSYSGGKNTGELFF
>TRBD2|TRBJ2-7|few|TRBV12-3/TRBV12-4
TGTGCCAGCAGCTGGGGACTAGCGGGAGATGCCGGGCAGTACTTC
CASSWGLAGDAGQYF
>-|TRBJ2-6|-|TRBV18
TGTGCCAGCTCACCACTGTCCCCTCCGGCTGGGGCCAACGTCCTGACTTTC
CASSPLSPPAGANVLTF
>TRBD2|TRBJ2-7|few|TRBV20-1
TGCAGTGCTAGTTTGGGGACTAGCGGTACTTACGAGCAGTACTTC
CSASLGTSGTYEQYF
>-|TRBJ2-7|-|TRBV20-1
TGCAGTGCTAGAGATCAGGACTTAATTTTACGAGAGCAGTACTTC
CSARDQDLILREQYF
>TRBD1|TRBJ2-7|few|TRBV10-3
TGTGCCATCAGGAAGGGACAGGGGAGTAACGAGCAGTACTTC
CAIRKGQGSNEQYF
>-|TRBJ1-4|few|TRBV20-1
TGCAGTGCCCTCCCCCCCGCGGCAACTAATGAAAAACTGTTTTTT
CSALPPAATNEKLFF
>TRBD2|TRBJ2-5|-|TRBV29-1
TGCAGCGTCGATTTTTTTCCGGGACTAGCGGACCAAGAGACCCAGTACTTC
CSVDFFPGLADQETQYF
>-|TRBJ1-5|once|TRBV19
TGTGCCAGTAGTCCGGACGGGGGAAGCAATCAGCCCCAGCATTTT
CASSPDGGSNQPQHF
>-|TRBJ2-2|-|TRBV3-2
TGTGCCAGCAGCCAAGTGTTTCGGACAGTTCCATCGGACACCGGGGAGCTGTTTTTT
CASSQVFRTVPSDTGELFF